The clone carrying this TCR beta chain has at least ten counts. The antigen is unknown. Trimming left V 2 bases short and J 2 bases short, with 7 bases between. Per the germline V gene, CDR1 is MNHEY and CDR2 is SVGEGT. The CDR3 spans 13 residues. The data originate from a study of T cell repertoires in cytomegalovirus infection. MiXCR was run by TCRdb on the reads, yielding one entry per CDR3 protein. This repertoire shows about 890,000 distinct CDR3 sequences, approximately 32% found once; its top ten account for 10% to 15%. General observations from the study: There were carriers of CMV plus the relevant HLA, and cumulative public TCR beta family frequency identified them.

The material sequenced was cultured CD8+ T cells from PBMCs, taken from culture after CMV antigen stimulation. The receptor comes from a human donor in good health (CMV status not recorded). Some clones in this sample may be carry-over from other donors' samples. The V gene is TRBV6-2 or TRBV6-3, the J gene TRBJ2-7; D may be TRBD1 (6 bases). This CDR3 reads CASSYDRTYEQYV. The CDR3 DNA sequence: TGTGCCAGCAGTTACGACAGGACCTACGAGCAGTACGTC.